The 24 T cell receptor beta chains presented below share a single source sample, sequenced in a study of control samples from healthy donors and cancer patients. Profiled with immunoSEQ multiplex PCR; TCRdb holds only in-frame clones, not every one. The sample holds tens of thousands of clones, 90% to 95% seen once. Sequencing was performed on blood. These receptor sequences come from a young man in good health.

The chain links TRBV3-1 (or the pseudogene TRBV3-2) to TRBJ1-2; a possible D gene is TRBD1 (6 bases). Germline V gene data show CDR1 as LGHDT and CDR2 as YNNKEL (reference sequence). Trimming pared 1 base from V and 2 bases from J, leaving 11 bases between. This CDR3 is built from 15 residues. The CDR3 region is CASSQGARGNYGYTF. The DNA for the CDR3 is TGTGCCAGCAGCCAAGGGGCGAGGGGGAACTATGGCTACACCTTC.

The chain combines TRBV6-5 with TRBJ2-3; D is uncertain. Trimming took 0 bases from V and 0 from J, leaving 7 bases between them. This CDR3 comprises 15 residues. Germline CDR1 is MNHEY and CDR2 is SVGAGI. CDR3 in amino acids: CASSYSATSTDTQYF. The CDR3 DNA is TGTGCCAGCAGTTACTCAGCGACTAGCACAGATACGCAGTATTTT.

The chain combines TRBV6-4 with TRBJ2-1; 10 positions match TRBD2. CDR1 MRHNA and CDR2 SNTAGT come from the germline V gene. This CDR3 region has 18 residues. With V trimmed by 4 bases and J by 2 bases, 11 bases remained unmatched. CDR3 sequence (DNA): TGTGCCAGCAGTGGGACTAGCGGAAGTTTTCTCACCTACAATGAGCAGTTCTTC. It codes for CASSGTSGSFLTYNEQFF.

The chain links TRBV30 to TRBJ2-1; 10 bases are a match to TRBD1. Germline values: CDR1 GTSNPN, CDR2 SVGIG (reference sequence). After removal of 5 bases from V and 7 bases from J, the junction contained 8 bases not matched to a gene. The CDR3 is made up of 14 amino acids. CDR3 protein: CAWGSDRGINEQFF. DNA for the CDR3: TGTGCCTGGGGTTCGGACAGGGGGATTAATGAGCAGTTCTTC.

The chain links TRBV30 to TRBJ1-4, with 7 positions matching TRBD1. Germline V CDR1 and CDR2: GTSNPN, SVGIG (reference sequence). The CDR3 has 14 amino acids. Trimming removed 1 base from V and 8 bases from J; junction bases left unmatched: 7. In DNA, the CDR3 is TGTGCCTGGAGTGGGGGGAGGGGGCGAGAAAAACTGTTTTTT. As protein: CAWSGGRGREKLFF.

The chain carries TRBV18 and TRBJ2-7; D possibly corresponds to TRBD1 (5 bases). This CDR3 is built from 12 residues. The germline gives CDR1 KGHSH, CDR2 LQKENI. Trimming took 8 bases from V and 4 from J, leaving 12 bases between them. The CDR3 DNA follows: TGTGCCAGCAAACAGCAGGGTTACGAGCAGTACTTC. Its translation is CASKQQGYEQYF.

The chain recombines TRBV10-3 with TRBJ2-1; 11 nucleotides line up with TRBD2. The V and J ends lost 8 bases and 12 bases, in that order; junction bases with no gene match: 6. Germline-derived CDR1 and CDR2 are ENHRY and SYGVKD. This CDR3 has 12 residues. CDR3 sequence: CAIGTSGFRQFF. The CDR3 DNA sequence: TGTGCCATCGGGACTAGCGGCTTTCGGCAGTTCTTC.

This clone is a singleton in its sample. The rearrangement joins TRBV10-3 to TRBJ1-1; the D gene is possibly TRBD1 (6 bases). The CDR3 has 14 amino acids. Germline CDR1 and CDR2: ENHRY and SYGVKD. V dropped 6 bases and J dropped 1 base, with 12 bases sitting between them. DNA for the CDR3: TGTGCCATCAGCGGAGGGGGAGGGAACACTGAAGCTTTCTTT. Translation: CAISGGGGNTEAFF.

The chain carries TRBV9 and TRBJ2-5, with D perhaps matching TRBD2 (7 bases). The CDR3 contains 15 residues. Germline values: CDR1 SGDLS, CDR2 YYNGEE. V was cut by 10 bases and J by 1 base, with 20 bases left in between. For the CDR3, the DNA is TGTGCCCCCACCACAAGGGGGGGGGCCCAAGAGACCCAGTACTTC. Its translation is CAPTTRGGAQETQYF.

This sequence joins TRBV28 and TRBJ2-2; TRBD2 might be the D (6 bases). Germline V gives CDR1 MDHEN, CDR2 SYDVKM. The CDR3 consists of 15 residues. The V gene lost 5 bases and the J gene lost 0 bases, with 10 bases spanning the gap. CDR3 sequence: CASSLGGANTGELFF. DNA for the CDR3: TGTGCCAGCAGTCTCGGGGGTGCGAACACCGGGGAGCTGTTTTTT.

This clone was seen just once. CDR3 DNA: TGTGCCAGCTCACCCGACAATGAGCAGTTCTTC. It yields the protein CASSPDNEQFF. The rearrangement joins TRBV18 to TRBJ2-1; D remains ambiguous. The CDR3 length is 11 residues. In germline, CDR1 is KGHSH, CDR2 LQKENI. Between the trimmed V and J ends, which lost 3 bases and 5 bases, there was a span of 2 bases.

The chain employs TRBV5-5 and TRBJ2-3, with 9 positions matching TRBD2. Losses at the gene ends were 0 bases for V and 1 base for J; bases not matched to a gene: 9. The V gene's germline CDR1 is SGHKS and CDR2 YYEKEE (reference sequence). The CDR3 has 18 residues. The CDR3 DNA reads as TGTGCCAGCAGCTTGGGTAGCGGGAGCGCTTGGGGCACAGATACGCAGTATTTT. It yields the protein CASSLGSGSAWGTDTQYF.

CDR3 nucleotide sequence: TGTGCCAGTAGTATGTCCAGGGAGACTGAAGCTTTCTTT. It codes for CASSMSRETEAFF. This chain uses TRBV19 with TRBJ1-1, with a weak D call TRBD1 (5 bases). V was pared by 3 bases and J by 5 bases, with 10 bases between. The CDR3 runs to 13 residues. Per the germline V gene, CDR1 is LNHDA and CDR2 is SQIVND (reference sequence).

This chain uses TRBV2 with TRBJ1-1, with TRBD1 matching 8 bases. Trimming removed 5 bases from V and 5 bases from J; junction bases left unmatched: 4. Looked up from germline, CDR1 is SNHLY and CDR2 is FYNNEI. The CDR3 spans 13 residues. The CDR3 nucleotides read TGTGCCAGCAGTACAGGGGGTGGGACTGAAGCTTTCTTT. This sequence encodes CASSTGGGTEAFF. Using reference TRBV2 and TRBJ1-1 for the parts outside the CDR3, the full variable domain is EPEVTQTPSHQVTQMGQEVILRCVPISNHLYFYWYRQILGQKVEFLVSFYNNEISEKSEIFDDQFSVERPDGSNFTLKIRSTKLEDSAMYFCASSTGGGTEAFFGQGTRLTVV.

V is TRBV27 and J is TRBJ1-6; TRBD1 agrees at 9 bases. This CDR3 spans 15 amino acids. The V gene's germline CDR1 is MNHEY and CDR2 SMNVEV (reference sequence). The V segment lost 2 bases and the J segment 4 bases; nucleotides outside the gene matches: 0. Written as DNA, the CDR3 is TGTGCCAGCAGTTTAGGACAGGGGTATAATTCACCCCTCCACTTT. It encodes CASSLGQGYNSPLHF.

The chain is built from TRBV27 and TRBJ2-3; 11 bases match TRBD2. The germline V gene has CDR1 MNHEY and CDR2 SMNVEV (reference sequence). The CDR3 covers 17 residues. V lost 3 bases, J lost 6 bases, and 11 bases stayed unmatched. In DNA form, the CDR3 reads TGTGCCAGCAGTTTGAGGGCTAGCGGGGGGATTAGGGATACGCAGTATTTT. Translated, it gives CASSLRASGGIRDTQYF.

This chain links TRBV7-3 with TRBJ1-1; D remains unclear. Trimming shortened V by 5 bases and J by 0 bases, and 7 bases separated the two germline ends. The CDR3 loop spans 13 amino acids. CDR1 SGHTA and CDR2 FQGTGA come from the germline V gene. The CDR3 bases are TGTGCCAGCAGCCAAGACTTGAACACTGAAGCTTTCTTT. As protein: CASSQDLNTEAFF.

V and J are TRBV24-1 and TRBJ2-6; TRBD2 might be the D (6 bases). V was pared by 6 bases and J by 3 bases, with 14 bases between. CDR3 size: 16 residues. Per the germline V gene, CDR1 is KGHDR and CDR2 is SFDVKD. The CDR3 is CATSSGGYDGANVLTF. CDR3 coding DNA: TGTGCCACCAGTTCTGGGGGGTACGATGGGGCCAACGTCCTGACTTTC.

The chain combines TRBV6-2 or TRBV6-3 with TRBJ1-2; TRBD1 might be the D (5 bases). Germline lookup yields CDR1 MNHEY and CDR2 SVGEGT. Trimming shortened V by 4 bases and J by 1 base, and 19 bases separated the two germline ends. This CDR3 is 17 amino acids long. This CDR3 is CASSLTLLGTDNYGYTF. CDR3 bases: TGTGCCAGCAGTTTAACCCTTCTGGGGACGGATAACTATGGCTACACCTTC.

The V and J genes are TRBV25-1 and TRBJ1-2; 7 bases align to TRBD1. The CDR3 runs to 13 residues. CDR1 is MGHDK, CDR2 SYGVNS, per germline. V was pared by 4 bases and J by 5 bases, with 4 bases of the junction left unmatched. For the CDR3, the DNA is TGTGCCAGCAGTGCGACGACAGGGTATGGCTACACCTTC. It specifies CASSATTGYGYTF.

This chain joins TRBV5-1 and TRBJ1-6, with D possibly matching TRBD1 (5 bases). V lost 1 base and J 5 bases, leaving 10 bases between the germline ends. Germline CDR1 SGHRS, CDR2 YFSETQ. This CDR3 is built from 15 residues. CDR3 loop: CASSLSGPNNSPLHF. The CDR3 nucleotides are TGCGCCAGCAGCTTGTCGGGACCTAATAATTCACCCCTCCACTTT. The full variable domain, in which reference TRBV5-1 and TRBJ1-6 provide the parts outside the CDR3, is KAGVTQTPRYLIKTRGQQVTLSCSPISGHRSVSWYQQTPGQGLQFLFEYFSETQRNKGNFPGRFSGRQFSNSRSEMNVSTLELGDSALYLCASSLSGPNNSPLHFGNGTRLTVT.

The gene calls are TRBV7-2 and TRBJ1-1; a weak D match, TRBD1 (6 bases). There are 14 residues in the CDR3. CDR1 is SGHTA and CDR2 is FQGNSA in the germline V gene. V gave up 5 bases and J gave up 2 bases, with 12 bases separating them. CDR3 region: CASSPRGTNTEAFF. For the CDR3, the DNA is TGTGCCAGCAGCCCGAGGGGGACTAACACTGAAGCTTTCTTT.

The chain recombines TRBV7-9 with TRBJ1-1; the D gene is possibly TRBD1 (6 bases). In germline, CDR1 is SEHNR, CDR2 FQNEAQ (reference sequence). The CDR3 consists of 17 residues. V was cut by 5 bases and J by 4 bases, with 23 bases left in between. CDR3 amino acids: CASSPSKGGAVGTEAFF. The CDR3 bases are TGTGCCAGCAGCCCCAGTAAGGGGGGGGCAGTTGGCACTGAAGCTTTCTTT. Drawing the rest from reference TRBV7-9 and TRBJ1-1, the complete variable domain is DTGVSQNPRHKITKRGQNVTFRCDPISEHNRLYWYRQTLGQGPEFLTYFQNEAQLEKSRLLSDRFSAERPKGSFSTLEIQRTEQGDSAMYLCASSPSKGGAVGTEAFFGQGTRLTVV.

This chain uses TRBV5-1 with TRBJ1-1; 8 bases agree with TRBD1. This CDR3 region has 15 residues. Germline values: CDR1 SGHRS, CDR2 YFSETQ. Unmatched junction bases numbered 3, after V lost 1 base and J lost 1 base. The CDR3 coding sequence is TGCGCCAGCAGCTTGACCGGGACAGGGAACACTGAAGCTTTCTTT. It specifies CASSLTGTGNTEAFF. The variable domain in full, with the rest retrieved from reference TRBV5-1 and TRBJ1-1, is KAGVTQTPRYLIKTRGQQVTLSCSPISGHRSVSWYQQTPGQGLQFLFEYFSETQRNKGNFPGRFSGRQFSNSRSEMNVSTLELGDSALYLCASSLTGTGNTEAFFGQGTRLTVV.